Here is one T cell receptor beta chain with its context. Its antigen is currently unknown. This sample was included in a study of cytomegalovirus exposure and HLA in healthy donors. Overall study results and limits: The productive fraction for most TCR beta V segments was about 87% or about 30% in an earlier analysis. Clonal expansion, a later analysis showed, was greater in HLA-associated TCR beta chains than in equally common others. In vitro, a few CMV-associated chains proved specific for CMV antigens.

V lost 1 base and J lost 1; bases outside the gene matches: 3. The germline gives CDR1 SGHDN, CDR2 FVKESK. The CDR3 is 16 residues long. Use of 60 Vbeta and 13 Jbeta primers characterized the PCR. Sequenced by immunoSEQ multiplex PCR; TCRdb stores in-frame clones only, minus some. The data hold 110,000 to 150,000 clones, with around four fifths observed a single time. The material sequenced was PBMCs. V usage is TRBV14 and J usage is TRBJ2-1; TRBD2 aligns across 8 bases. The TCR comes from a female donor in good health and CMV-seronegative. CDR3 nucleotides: TGTGCCAGCAGCCAAGCGCGCGGGAGGTCCTACAATGAGCAGTTCTTC. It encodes CASSQARGRSYNEQFF.